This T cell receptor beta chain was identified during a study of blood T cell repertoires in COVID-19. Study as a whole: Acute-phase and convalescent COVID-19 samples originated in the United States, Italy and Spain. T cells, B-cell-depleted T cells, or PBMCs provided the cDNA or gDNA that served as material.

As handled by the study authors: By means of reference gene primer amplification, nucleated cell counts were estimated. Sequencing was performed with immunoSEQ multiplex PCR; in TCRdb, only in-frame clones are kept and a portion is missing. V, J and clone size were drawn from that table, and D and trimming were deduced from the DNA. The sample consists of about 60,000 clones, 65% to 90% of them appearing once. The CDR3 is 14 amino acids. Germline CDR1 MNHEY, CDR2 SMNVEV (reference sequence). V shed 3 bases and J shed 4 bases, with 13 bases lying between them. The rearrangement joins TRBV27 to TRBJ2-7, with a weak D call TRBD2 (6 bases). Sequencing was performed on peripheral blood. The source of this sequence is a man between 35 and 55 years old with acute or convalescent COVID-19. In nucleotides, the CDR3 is TGTGCCAGCAGTTTCTCTGGGACTGAGTACGAGCAGTACTTC. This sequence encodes CASSFSGTEYEQYF.